The entry below describes one T cell receptor beta chain. These data come from a study of blood T cell repertoires in COVID-19. Background on the study: T cells, B-cell-depleted T cells, or PBMCs supplied cDNA or gDNA.

In the original analysis: Nucleated cell number was recorded as an estimate derived from reference gene primer amplification. The data were produced by immunoSEQ multiplex PCR, yet TCRdb's version contains in-frame clones alone and is incomplete. V, J and clone size reflect that table, while D and trimming were determined from the DNA. The top ten hold around 4.6% of the sample, which has roughly 41,000 clones, 88% seen once. CDR3 length: 16 residues. CDR1 MNHNY and CDR2 SVGAGI come from the germline V gene (reference sequence). The V and J ends lost 6 bases and 4 bases, in that order; junction bases with no gene match: 14.

The chain carries TRBV6-6 and TRBJ1-2, with 7 positions matching TRBD1. The clonotype was recovered from a human donor in a cohort sampled during active COVID-19. Sequenced input: peripheral blood. The CDR3 DNA sequence: TGTGCCAGCAGCCAATCCCAACAGGGGAGAGTCTATGGCTACACCTTC. Encoded protein: CASSQSQQGRVYGYTF.